These 28 T cell receptor beta chains originate from one sample sequenced in a study of OX40 agonist ivuxolimab in advanced cancers. Only in-frame clones appear in the TCRdb table, and some are missing; sequencing was by immunoSEQ multiplex PCR. Here the sample spans some 30,000 clones, roughly 87% being singletons. The sample was CD4+ or CD8+ T cells sorted from blood, taken in a trial of the OX40 agonist ivuxolimab. The receptor set was obtained from an adult with an advanced solid tumor such as melanoma, head and neck, liver or kidney cancer.

This clone was counted a single time. The chain is built from TRBV29-1 and TRBJ2-1; possible D gene TRBD2, 6 bases. Germline V gene sequence: CDR1 SQVTM, CDR2 ANQGSEA. CDR3 length equals 13 residues. V gave up 6 bases and J gave up 4 bases, with 13 bases separating them. This CDR3 reads CSVRGGSYNEQFF. The CDR3 coding sequence is TGCAGCGTCCGTGGAGGGAGTTACAATGAGCAGTTCTTC.

The rearrangement joins TRBV19 to TRBJ2-7; the D call may be TRBD1 or TRBD2 (5 bases each). V lost 3 bases and J 7 bases, leaving 22 bases between the germline ends. CDR1 and CDR2 from the germline V gene are LNHDA and SQIVND (reference sequence). CDR3 length equals 16 residues. The CDR3 is CASSILRRDPTGEQYF. The CDR3, as DNA: TGTGCCAGTAGTATCCTTCGCCGGGACCCAACGGGGGAGCAGTACTTC.

This chain uses TRBV7-9 with TRBJ2-2; D is unclear. V lost 5 bases, J lost 5 bases, and 12 bases lay in between. The length of the CDR3 is 14 residues. Germline V gene sequence: CDR1 SEHNR, CDR2 FQNEAQ (reference sequence). CDR3 in DNA: TGTGCCAGCAGCCCCGAGTTATGGACCGGGGAGCTGTTTTTT. Encoded protein: CASSPELWTGELFF.

The chain has TRBV10-2 and TRBJ1-5; D uncertain. CDR1 is WSHSY, CDR2 SAAADI, per germline. The CDR3 runs 14 residues. V shed 7 bases and J shed 1 base, with 11 bases lying between them. CDR3 protein: CASNGVWSNQPQHF. The CDR3, as DNA: TGCGCCAGCAATGGGGTCTGGAGCAATCAGCCCCAGCATTTT.

The chain links TRBV5-6 to TRBJ2-1; 7 nucleotides align to TRBD2. V gave up 4 bases and J gave up 0 bases; unmatched junction bases: 10. The CDR3 length is 17 residues. Germline CDR1 reads SGHDT; CDR2 reads YYEEEE. This chain's CDR3 is CASSPVAGAHSYNEQFF. CDR3 bases: TGTGCCAGCAGCCCGGTGGCGGGAGCCCACTCCTACAATGAGCAGTTCTTC.

V gene TRBV28 combines with J gene TRBJ2-1; 11 bases line up with TRBD2. The J segment lost 3 bases and the V segment lost 6 bases, leaving 7 bases of the junction unmatched. The CDR3 covers 16 residues. Germline loops: CDR1 MDHEN, CDR2 SYDVKM. DNA for the CDR3: TGTGCCAGCAGATATAACGGACTAGCGGGCTACAATGAGCAGTTCTTC. Translating gives CASRYNGLAGYNEQFF.

J is TRBJ1-1 and V is TRBV2; 7 bases are shared with TRBD1. Germline-derived CDR1 and CDR2 are SNHLY and FYNNEI. The V gene end was trimmed by 9 bases and the J gene end by 3 bases; junction bases not matched to a gene: 19. This CDR3 region has 17 residues. The CDR3 DNA reads as TGTGCCAGACTATCTTCTGGGCGACAGGGAGGCTACACTGAAGCTTTCTTT. The encoded protein is CARLSSGRQGGYTEAFF.

The rearrangement joins TRBV25-1 to TRBJ2-1; 9 bases are shared with TRBD2. This CDR3 contains 17 residues. V trimming: 2 bases; J trimming: 9 bases; junction bases outside the gene matches: 14. Germline V gene data show CDR1 as MGHDK and CDR2 as SYGVNS. The CDR3 reads CASSEPIVASGKGEQFF. Written as DNA, the CDR3 is TGTGCCAGCAGTGAACCAATTGTGGCTAGCGGGAAGGGTGAGCAGTTCTTC.

V and J are TRBV6-1 and TRBJ2-7; TRBD2 matches 13 bases. The CDR3 contains 14 residues. CDR1 is MNHNS, CDR2 SASEGT, per germline. The J segment lost 4 bases and the V segment lost 7 bases, leaving 4 bases of the junction unmatched. CDR3 region: CASTGTSGDYEQYF. The CDR3 DNA reads as TGTGCCAGCACCGGGACTAGCGGGGATTACGAGCAGTACTTC.

This chain connects TRBV7-6 to TRBJ2-7, with 8 bases identical to TRBD2. CDR1 and CDR2 from the germline V gene are SGHVS and FNYEAQ. The CDR3 spans 14 residues. V was pared by 5 bases and J by 7 bases, with 10 bases of the junction left unmatched. CDR3 DNA sequence: TGTGCCAGCAGCCAACAGGCGGGGGGCGAGGAGCAGTACTTC. It is translated as CASSQQAGGEEQYF. Based on the CDR3 plus reference TRBV7-6 and TRBJ2-7, the full variable domain is GAGVSQSPRYKVTKRGQDVALRCDPISGHVSLYWYRQALGQGPEFLTYFNYEAQQDKSGLPNDRFSAERPEGSISTLTIQRTEQRDSAMYRCASSQQAGGEEQYFGPGTRLTVT.

The chain couples TRBV10-3 to TRBJ2-3; 11 nucleotides line up with TRBD1. V shed 4 bases, J shed 4 bases, and the junction held 4 bases outside the gene matches. Germline V gene data show CDR1 as ENHRY and CDR2 as SYGVKD. The CDR3 has 15 amino acids. The CDR3 DNA sequence: TGTGCCATCAGTGGGCGGACAGGGGGCGCAGATACGCAGTATTTT. Its protein product is CAISGRTGGADTQYF.

The chain couples TRBV21-1 to TRBJ2-6; the table names TRBD1, a call not compared with the DNA. TRBV21-1 is listed as a pseudogene. This CDR3 is built from 16 residues. The CDR3, as DNA: TGTGCCAGCAGCGCCCCACAGAGCTCTGGGGCCAACGTCCTGACTTTC. Its protein product is CASSAPQSSGANVLTF.

This chain joins TRBV5-1 and TRBJ2-7; D tentatively fits TRBD1 or TRBD2 (5 bases each). Trimming removed 7 bases at V and 4 bases at J, with 12 bases between. Germline-derived CDR1 and CDR2 are SGHRS and YFSETQ. The CDR3 has 12 amino acids. In nucleotides, the CDR3 is TGCGCCAGCGGGCAGGGCGGGTACGAGCAGTACTTC. Translation: CASGQGGYEQYF. Combining the CDR3 with reference TRBV5-1 and TRBJ2-7 gives the whole variable domain KAGVTQTPRYLIKTRGQQVTLSCSPISGHRSVSWYQQTPGQGLQFLFEYFSETQRNKGNFPGRFSGRQFSNSRSEMNVSTLELGDSALYLCASGQGGYEQYFGPGTRLTVT.

This clone ranks as medium-sized. The genes are TRBV7-8 and TRBJ2-6; D gene uncertain. The V end lost 1 base, the J end lost 4 bases, and 2 bases lay between the germline ends. This CDR3 is built from 13 residues. Germline values: CDR1 SGHVS, CDR2 FQNEAQ. Here the CDR3 reads CASSLGGANVLTF. Written as DNA, the CDR3 is TGTGCCAGCAGCTTAGGCGGGGCCAACGTCCTGACTTTC.

This chain connects TRBV29-1 to TRBJ1-2; no definite D call. There are 13 residues in the CDR3. The germline V gene has CDR1 SQVTM and CDR2 ANQGSEA. Trimming stripped 4 bases from V and 9 bases from J, with 18 bases between. This CDR3 is CSVVSADAGSYTF. DNA for the CDR3: TGCAGCGTTGTTAGTGCGGATGCGGGGAGCTACACCTTC.

The rearrangement joins TRBV29-1 to TRBJ2-7; D possibly corresponds to TRBD2 (5 bases). From germline, CDR1 is SQVTM and CDR2 ANQGSEA. V was clipped by 0 bases and J by 3 bases, with 12 bases between them. The CDR3 runs 14 residues. The CDR3 reads CSVEDGENYYEQYF. In DNA form, the CDR3 reads TGCAGCGTTGAAGATGGGGAGAATTACTACGAGCAGTACTTC.

The chain employs TRBV7-6 and TRBJ2-1; 8 nucleotides line up with TRBD2. CDR1 and CDR2 (germline): SGHVS, FNYEAQ. Trimming cost V 1 base and J 4 bases; bases outside gene matches: 9. This CDR3 contains 17 residues. In DNA form, the CDR3 reads TGTGCCAGCAGCTTAGGGACTAGCACGGAAGTATACAATGAGCAGTTCTTC. As protein: CASSLGTSTEVYNEQFF.

This rearrangement joins TRBV4-2 to TRBJ2-7, with D unclear. The CDR3 runs 18 residues. V was pared by 0 bases and J by 0 bases, with 18 bases between. Germline CDR1 LGHNA, CDR2 YNFKEQ. DNA of the CDR3: TGTGCCAGCAGCCAAGATCCCCGTCTGGGTTGGGCCTCCTACGAGCAGTACTTC. This sequence encodes CASSQDPRLGWASYEQYF.

The chain employs TRBV28 and TRBJ2-3; no clear D. The V and J ends lost 5 bases and 3 bases respectively, with 15 bases between them. CDR3 length equals 15 residues. CDR1 and CDR2 from the germline V gene are MDHEN and SYDVKM. The CDR3 DNA reads as TGTGCCAGCAGTCCACCTCCTACAGAGACAGATACGCAGTATTTT. Its protein is CASSPPPTETDTQYF.

The gene calls are TRBV28 and TRBJ1-1, with D unresolved. CDR1 and CDR2 from the germline V gene are MDHEN and SYDVKM. V gave up 6 bases and J gave up 4 bases, with 9 bases separating them. CDR3 length: 12 residues. The DNA for the CDR3 is TGTGCCAGCAGCTGGGCGGGCACTGAAGCTTTCTTT. As protein: CASSWAGTEAFF.

This clone was recorded only once. The rearrangement uses TRBV10-3 and TRBJ2-7; TRBD2 aligns across 8 bases. V dropped 6 bases and J dropped 3; count of bases not matched to a gene: 10. Germline-derived CDR1 and CDR2 are ENHRY and SYGVKD. The CDR3 is 15 amino acids. CDR3 sequence (DNA): TGTGCCATCAGCGACTCGGGGGGGACGGACTACGAGCAGTACTTC. As protein: CAISDSGGTDYEQYF.

V gene TRBV7-9 combines with J gene TRBJ2-5; possible D gene TRBD2, 6 bases. The V end was cut by 2 bases, the J end by 8 bases, with 15 bases between. Germline lookup yields CDR1 SEHNR and CDR2 FQNEAQ (reference sequence). This CDR3 contains 14 residues. The CDR3 nucleotides are TGTGCCAGCAGCTTAATCGAGAAGGAGGGTACCCAGTACTTC. This encodes CASSLIEKEGTQYF. The whole variable domain, filled in from reference TRBV7-9 and TRBJ2-5, reads DTGVSQNPRHKITKRGQNVTFRCDPISEHNRLYWYRQTLGQGPEFLTYFQNEAQLEKSRLLSDRFSAERPKGSFSTLEIQRTEQGDSAMYLCASSLIEKEGTQYFGPGTRLLVL.

The rearrangement joins TRBV28 to TRBJ2-1, with TRBD1 as a possible D gene (5 bases). V lost 5 bases, J lost 6 bases, and 14 bases lay in between. CDR3 length: 14 residues. Germline V gene sequence: CDR1 MDHEN, CDR2 SYDVKM. The CDR3: CASSPRVLGNEQFF. CDR3 bases: TGTGCCAGCAGTCCCAGGGTTCTGGGCAATGAGCAGTTCTTC.

In its sample, this clone was seen once. The chain recombines TRBV5-1 with TRBJ1-2; D is unresolved. CDR3 length equals 16 residues. In germline, CDR1 is SGHRS, CDR2 YFSETQ. The V gene lost 2 bases and the J gene lost 4 bases, with 18 bases spanning the gap. This chain's CDR3 is CASSFLRRRKVYGYTF. CDR3 DNA: TGCGCCAGCAGCTTCCTTAGACGGAGGAAGGTCTATGGCTACACCTTC.

The CDR3 bases are TGCGCCAGCAGCTTGACGGAGACCCAGTACTTC. Translated, it gives CASSLTETQYF. This rearrangement joins TRBV5-1 to TRBJ2-5, with unresolved D. The germline V gene encodes CDR1 SGHRS and CDR2 YFSETQ. This CDR3 has 11 amino acids. Trimming left V 1 base short and J 5 bases short, with 3 bases between.

This clone has a handful of counts. The V and J genes are TRBV4-2 and TRBJ2-1; D is unclear. CDR3 size: 14 residues. Trimming pared 3 bases from V and 8 bases from J, leaving 14 bases between. CDR1 LGHNA and CDR2 YNFKEQ come from the germline V gene. In nucleotides, the CDR3 is TGTGCCAGCAGCCACCCGGGTTTGGGCTATGAGCAGTTCTTC. Its protein is CASSHPGLGYEQFF.

The V call is TRBV7-6, the J call TRBJ2-7, with 8 bases that match TRBD1. Germline CDR1 and CDR2: SGHVS and FNYEAQ. The CDR3 is made up of 13 amino acids. V lost 4 bases, J lost 3 bases, and 2 bases stayed unmatched. The CDR3: CASSSDRGYEQYF. Here the CDR3 DNA reads TGTGCCAGCAGCTCCGACAGGGGCTACGAGCAGTACTTC.

J is TRBJ1-3 and V is TRBV7-8; TRBD1 might be the D (5 bases). The CDR3 sequence is 14 residues long. The V gene's germline CDR1 is SGHVS and CDR2 FQNEAQ. V dropped 6 bases and J dropped 4 bases, with 13 bases sitting between them. CDR3 in amino acids: CASSRQGAGNTIYF. In DNA form, the CDR3 reads TGTGCCAGCAGTCGGCAGGGCGCCGGAAACACCATATATTTT. The full variable domain, completed using reference TRBV7-8 and TRBJ1-3, is GAGVSQSPRYKVAKRGQDVALRCDPISGHVSLFWYQQALGQGPEFLTYFQNEAQLDKSGLPSDRFFAERPEGSVSTLKIQRTQQEDSAVYLCASSRQGAGNTIYFGEGSWLTVV.